This paragraph reports one T cell receptor (beta chain). RNA amounts of about 0.45 to 1 ug underwent reverse transcription with random hexamers. By means of immunoSEQ multiplex PCR, TCR beta CDR3 spanning 54 Vbeta and 13 Jbeta underwent amplification. TCRdb reprocessed the immunoSEQ multiplex PCR reads via MiXCR and lists one record per CDR3 protein. The table lists around 90,000 distinct CDR3 sequences, 95% to 97% of them singletons, with around 0.62% in the top ten. This sample is part of a study of CD8 T cells in Susac syndrome. Study information: Treatment status at blood draw for the Susac syndrome patients was therapy-naive, corticosteroids, or intravenous immunoglobulin alone.

Sequencing of TCR beta was performed on blood CD8+ T cells and on blood CD4+ T cells. TEMRA cells were FACS-enriched, with CD8+ and CD4+ T cells isolated negatively. This TCR derives from a human donor with Susac syndrome. The specimen was CD8+ T cells from PBMCs.

The CDR3 loop is CASSKKGPNTEAFF. Written as DNA, the CDR3 is TGTGCCAGCAGCAAAAAGGGGCCGAACACTGAAGCTTTCTTT. The chain has TRBV21-1 and TRBJ1-1; the tabulated D call, TRBD1, remains unverified against the DNA. TRBV21-1 is an annotated pseudogene. The CDR3 runs 14 residues.